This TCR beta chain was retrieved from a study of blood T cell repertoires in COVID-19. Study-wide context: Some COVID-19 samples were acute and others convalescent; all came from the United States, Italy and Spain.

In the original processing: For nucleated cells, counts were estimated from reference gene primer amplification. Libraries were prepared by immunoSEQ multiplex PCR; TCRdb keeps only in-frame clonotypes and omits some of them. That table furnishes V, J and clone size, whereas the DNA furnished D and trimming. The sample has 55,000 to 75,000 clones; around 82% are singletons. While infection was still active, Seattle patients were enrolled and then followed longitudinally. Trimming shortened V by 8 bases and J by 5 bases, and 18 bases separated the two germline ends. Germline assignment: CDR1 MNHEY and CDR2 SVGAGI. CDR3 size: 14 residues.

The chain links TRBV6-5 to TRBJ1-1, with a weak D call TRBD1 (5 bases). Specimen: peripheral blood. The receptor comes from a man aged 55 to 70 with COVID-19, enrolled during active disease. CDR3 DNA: TGTGCCAGCGGTCAACAGGCAGGCGTGACTGAAGCTTTCTTT. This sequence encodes CASGQQAGVTEAFF.